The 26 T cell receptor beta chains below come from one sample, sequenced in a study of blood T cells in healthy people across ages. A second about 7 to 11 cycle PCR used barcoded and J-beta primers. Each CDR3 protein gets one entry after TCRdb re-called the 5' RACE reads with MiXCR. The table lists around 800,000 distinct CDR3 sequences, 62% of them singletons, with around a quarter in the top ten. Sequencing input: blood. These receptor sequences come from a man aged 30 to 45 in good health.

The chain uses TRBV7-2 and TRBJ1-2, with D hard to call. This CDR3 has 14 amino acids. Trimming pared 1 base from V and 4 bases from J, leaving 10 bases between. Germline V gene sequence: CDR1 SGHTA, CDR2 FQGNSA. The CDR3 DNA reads TGTGCCAGCAGCTTAGAAATGGAGACCTATGGCTACACCTTC. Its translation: CASSLEMETYGYTF.

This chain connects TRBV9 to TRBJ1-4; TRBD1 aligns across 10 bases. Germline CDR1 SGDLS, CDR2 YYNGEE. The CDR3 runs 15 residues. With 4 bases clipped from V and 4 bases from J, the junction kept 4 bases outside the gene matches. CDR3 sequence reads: CASSRGTGDNEKLFF. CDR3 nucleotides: TGTGCCAGCAGCCGAGGGACAGGGGATAATGAAAAACTGTTTTTT.

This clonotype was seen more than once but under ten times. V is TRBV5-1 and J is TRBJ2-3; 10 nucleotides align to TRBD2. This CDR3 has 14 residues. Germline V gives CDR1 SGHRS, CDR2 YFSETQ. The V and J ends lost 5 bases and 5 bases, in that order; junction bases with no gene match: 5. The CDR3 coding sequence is TGCGCCAGCAGATATAGCGGGAGGATAGATACGCAGTATTTT. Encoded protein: CASRYSGRIDTQYF.

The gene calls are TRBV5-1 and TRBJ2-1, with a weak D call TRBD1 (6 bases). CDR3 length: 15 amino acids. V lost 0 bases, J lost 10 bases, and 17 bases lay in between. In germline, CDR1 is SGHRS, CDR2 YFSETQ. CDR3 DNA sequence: TGCGCCAGCAGCTTGGTTGGGGGCTCATCCTACGAGCAGTTCTTC. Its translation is CASSLVGGSSYEQFF.

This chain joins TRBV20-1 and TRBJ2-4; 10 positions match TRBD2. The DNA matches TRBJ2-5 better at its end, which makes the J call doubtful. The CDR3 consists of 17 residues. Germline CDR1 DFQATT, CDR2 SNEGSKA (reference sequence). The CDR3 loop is CSARDLYRTSGQETQYF. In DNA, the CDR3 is TGCAGTGCTAGAGATCTTTATAGGACTAGCGGACAAGAGACCCAGTACTTC.

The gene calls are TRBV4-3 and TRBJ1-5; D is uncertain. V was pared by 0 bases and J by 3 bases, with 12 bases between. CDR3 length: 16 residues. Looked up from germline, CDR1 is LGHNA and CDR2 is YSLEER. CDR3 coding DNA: TGCGCCAGCAGCCAAGATTTAGGGCAGGACAATCAGCCCCAGCATTTT. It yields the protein CASSQDLGQDNQPQHF.

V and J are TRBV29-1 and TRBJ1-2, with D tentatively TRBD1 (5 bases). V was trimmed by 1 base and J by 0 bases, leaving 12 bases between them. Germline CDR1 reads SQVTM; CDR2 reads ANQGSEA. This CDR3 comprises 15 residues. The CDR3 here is CSVEGQGPPNYGYTF. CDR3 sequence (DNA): TGCAGCGTTGAAGGGCAGGGTCCACCTAACTATGGCTACACCTTC.

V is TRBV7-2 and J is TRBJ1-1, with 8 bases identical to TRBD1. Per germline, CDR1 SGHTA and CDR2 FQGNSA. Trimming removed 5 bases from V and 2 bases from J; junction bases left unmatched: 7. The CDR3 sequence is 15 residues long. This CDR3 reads CASSPRTGYNTEAFF. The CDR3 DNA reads TGTGCCAGCAGCCCCCGGACAGGGTACAACACTGAAGCTTTCTTT.

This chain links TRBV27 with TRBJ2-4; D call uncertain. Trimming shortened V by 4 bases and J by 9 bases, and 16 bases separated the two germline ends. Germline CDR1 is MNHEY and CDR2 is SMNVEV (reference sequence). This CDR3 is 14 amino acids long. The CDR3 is CASSSRIGPGIQYF. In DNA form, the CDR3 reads TGTGCCAGCAGTTCTCGGATAGGTCCGGGCATTCAGTACTTC.

The CDR3 sequence: CASSRPGRVAKNIQYF. In DNA form, the CDR3 reads TGTGCCAGCAGCCGCCCCGGACGGGTAGCCAAAAACATTCAGTACTTC. The chain carries TRBV11-1 and TRBJ2-4; D is unclear. CDR3 length: 16 amino acids. V shed 5 bases and J shed 0 bases, with 14 bases lying between them. Germline assignment: CDR1 SGHAT and CDR2 FQDESV (reference sequence).

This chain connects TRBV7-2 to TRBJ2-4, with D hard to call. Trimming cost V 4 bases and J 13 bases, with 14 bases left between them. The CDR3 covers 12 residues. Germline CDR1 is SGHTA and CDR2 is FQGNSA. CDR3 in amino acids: CASSYRAAEQYF. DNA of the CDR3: TGTGCCAGCAGCTACCGGGCCGCTGAGCAGTACTTC.

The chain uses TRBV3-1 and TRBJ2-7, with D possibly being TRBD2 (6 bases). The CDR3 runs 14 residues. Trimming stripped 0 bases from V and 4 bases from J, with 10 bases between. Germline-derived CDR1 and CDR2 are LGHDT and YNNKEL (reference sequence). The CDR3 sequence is CASSQDGTPYEQYF. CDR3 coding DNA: TGTGCCAGCAGCCAAGATGGGACTCCTTACGAGCAGTACTTC.

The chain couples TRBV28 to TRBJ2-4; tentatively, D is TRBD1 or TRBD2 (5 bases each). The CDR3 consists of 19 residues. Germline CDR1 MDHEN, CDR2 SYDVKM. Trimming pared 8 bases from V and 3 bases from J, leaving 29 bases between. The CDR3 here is CASGGIWQGKGMGKNIQYF. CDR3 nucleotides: TGTGCCAGCGGGGGAATATGGCAGGGAAAGGGGATGGGCAAAAACATTCAGTACTTC. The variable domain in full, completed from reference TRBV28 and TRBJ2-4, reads DVKVTQSSRYLVKRTGEKVFLECVQDMDHENMFWYRQDPGLGLRLIYFSYDVKMKEKGDIPEGYSVSREKKERFSLILESASTNQTSMYLCASGGIWQGKGMGKNIQYFGAGTRLSVL.

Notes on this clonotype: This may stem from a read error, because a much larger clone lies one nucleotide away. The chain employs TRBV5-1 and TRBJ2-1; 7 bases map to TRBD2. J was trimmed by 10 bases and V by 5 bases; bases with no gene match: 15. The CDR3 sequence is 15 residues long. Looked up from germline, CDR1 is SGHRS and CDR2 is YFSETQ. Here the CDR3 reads CASSVQSGAPYEQFF. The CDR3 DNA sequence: TGCGCCAGCAGTGTCCAAAGCGGGGCTCCCTACGAGCAGTTCTTC.

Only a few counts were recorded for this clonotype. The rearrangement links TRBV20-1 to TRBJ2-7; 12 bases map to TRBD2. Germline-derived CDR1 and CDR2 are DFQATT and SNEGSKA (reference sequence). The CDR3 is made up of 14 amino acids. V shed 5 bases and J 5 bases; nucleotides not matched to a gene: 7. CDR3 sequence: CSALTSGGLDEQYF. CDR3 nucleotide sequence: TGCAGTGCTTTGACTAGCGGGGGACTCGACGAGCAGTACTTC.

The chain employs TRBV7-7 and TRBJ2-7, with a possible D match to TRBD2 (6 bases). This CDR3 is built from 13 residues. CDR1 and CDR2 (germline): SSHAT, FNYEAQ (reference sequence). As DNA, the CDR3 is TGTGCTAGGGCGGACCCCATTTCGGGAGCCCAGTACTTC. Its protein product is CARADPISGAQYF.

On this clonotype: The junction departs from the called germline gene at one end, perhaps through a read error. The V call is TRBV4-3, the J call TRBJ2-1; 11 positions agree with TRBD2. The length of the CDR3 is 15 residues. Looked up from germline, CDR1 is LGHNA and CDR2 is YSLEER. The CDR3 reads CASSLRLAGYSEQFF. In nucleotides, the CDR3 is TGCGCCAGCAGCCTCCGACTAGCGGGGTACAGTGAGCAGTTCTTC.

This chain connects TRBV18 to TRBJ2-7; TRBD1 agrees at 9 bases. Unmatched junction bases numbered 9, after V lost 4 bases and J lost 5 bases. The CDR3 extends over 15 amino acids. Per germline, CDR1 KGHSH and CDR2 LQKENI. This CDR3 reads CASSLPGTGYHEQYF. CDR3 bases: TGTGCCAGCTCACTCCCCGGGACAGGGTACCACGAGCAGTACTTC. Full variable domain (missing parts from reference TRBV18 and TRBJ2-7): NAGVMQNPRHLVRRRGQEARLRCSPMKGHSHVYWYRQLPEEGLKFMVYLQKENIIDESGMPKERFSAEFPKEGPSILRIQQVVRGDSAAYFCASSLPGTGYHEQYFGPGTRLTVT.

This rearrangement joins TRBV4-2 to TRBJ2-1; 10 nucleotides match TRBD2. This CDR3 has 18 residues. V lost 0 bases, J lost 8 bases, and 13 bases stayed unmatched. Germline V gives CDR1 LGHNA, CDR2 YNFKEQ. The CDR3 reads CASSQDVRAAGGPHEQFF. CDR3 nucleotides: TGTGCCAGCAGCCAAGATGTGAGGGCAGCGGGGGGGCCGCATGAGCAGTTCTTC.

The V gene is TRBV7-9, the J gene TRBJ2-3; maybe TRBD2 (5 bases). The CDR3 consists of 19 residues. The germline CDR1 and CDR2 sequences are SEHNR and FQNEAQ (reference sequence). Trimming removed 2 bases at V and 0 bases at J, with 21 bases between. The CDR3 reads CASSLMPARSGSSTDTQYF. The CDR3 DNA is TGTGCCAGCAGCTTAATGCCGGCCAGGAGCGGCTCTAGCACAGATACGCAGTATTTT.

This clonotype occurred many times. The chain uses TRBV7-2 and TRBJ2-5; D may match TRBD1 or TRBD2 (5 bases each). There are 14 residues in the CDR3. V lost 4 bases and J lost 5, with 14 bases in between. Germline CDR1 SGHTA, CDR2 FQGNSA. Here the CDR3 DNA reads TGTGCCAGCAGCTCAAATGGGGGTCGGGAGACCCAGTACTTC. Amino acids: CASSSNGGRETQYF.

The CDR3 sequence is CASSNQPQHF. For the CDR3, the DNA is TGTGCCAGCAGCAATCAGCCCCAGCATTTT. The chain is built from TRBV12-3 or TRBV12-4 and TRBJ1-5; D is undetermined. This CDR3 is built from 10 residues. V was pared by 6 bases and J by 3 bases, with 0 bases between.

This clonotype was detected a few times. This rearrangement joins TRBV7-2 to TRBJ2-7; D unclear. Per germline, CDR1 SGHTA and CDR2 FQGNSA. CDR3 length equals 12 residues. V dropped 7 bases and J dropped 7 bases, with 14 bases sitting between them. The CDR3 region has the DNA TGTGCCAGCACCCCCTCAGGTGGGGAGCAGTACTTC. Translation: CASTPSGGEQYF.

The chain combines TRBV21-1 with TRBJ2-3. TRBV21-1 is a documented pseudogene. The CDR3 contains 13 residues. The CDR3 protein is CVSSSSPTDTQYF. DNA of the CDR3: TGTGTCAGCAGCAGTTCTCCCACAGATACGCAGTATTTT.

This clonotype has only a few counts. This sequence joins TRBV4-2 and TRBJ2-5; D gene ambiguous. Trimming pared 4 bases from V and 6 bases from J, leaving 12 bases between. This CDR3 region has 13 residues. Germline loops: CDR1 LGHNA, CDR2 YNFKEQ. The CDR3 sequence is CASSPSPLQTQYF. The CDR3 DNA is TGTGCCAGCAGCCCCTCCCCGCTCCAGACCCAGTACTTC.

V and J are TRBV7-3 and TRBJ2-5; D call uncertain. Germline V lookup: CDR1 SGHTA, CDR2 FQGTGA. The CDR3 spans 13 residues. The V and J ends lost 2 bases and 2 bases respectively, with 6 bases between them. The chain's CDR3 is CASSLSIQETQYF. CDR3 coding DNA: TGTGCCAGCAGCTTATCAATACAAGAGACCCAGTACTTC.